A selection of T cell receptor beta chains follows, all from one sample in a study of cytomegalovirus exposure and HLA in healthy donors. Profiling relied on immunoSEQ multiplex PCR, and the TCRdb table lists in-frame clones only, not all of them. The sample yields about 150,000 clones, 75% to 80% seen once. Sequencing was performed on PBMCs. The receptor source for this set is a male donor in good health and CMV-seronegative. Both conserved end residues are part of each CDR3. The D gene is left open where the match is weak. Clone size appears in some rows only: once, few, many, or a class for an expanded clone.

>-|-|TRBJ2-1|TRBV14
CASSLRGSSYNEQFF
TGTGCCAGCAGCCTGCGAGGGAGCTCCTACAATGAGCAGTTCTTC
>-|-|TRBJ2-7|TRBV4-1
CASSHLSSSPEQYF
TGCGCCAGCAGCCATTTGTCTAGCAGTCCCGAGCAGTACTTC
>-|TRBD2|TRBJ2-7|TRBV6-1
CASSIAGTRSEQYF
TGTGCCAGCAGTATAGCGGGGACGCGATCCGAGCAGTACTTC
>once|-|TRBJ2-5|TRBV16
CASIPGGLAEETQYF
TGTGCCAGCATCCCAGGCGGGCTAGCAGAGGAGACCCAGTACTTC
>-|TRBD1|TRBJ1-1|TRBV19
CASMMLTGGTEAFF
TGTGCCAGTATGATGCTGACAGGGGGCACTGAAGCTTTCTTT
>-|TRBD1|TRBJ1-2|TRBV6-5
CASSYSSGGWYGYTF
TGTGCCAGCAGTTACTCGTCAGGGGGGTGGTATGGCTACACCTTC
>-|-|TRBJ2-5|TRBV18
CASSPREAAREQYF
TGTGCCAGCTCACCAAGGGAGGCGGCGCGAGAGCAGTACTTC
>-|-|TRBJ1-6|TRBV19
CASESSYNSPLHF
TGTGCCAGCGAGAGCTCCTATAATTCACCCCTCCACTTT
>-|TRBD2|TRBJ2-7|TRBV7-8
CASSLGGGSYEQYF
TGTGCCAGCAGCTTAGGGGGAGGGTCCTACGAGCAGTACTTC
>-|-|TRBJ1-1|TRBV27
CASGPAGSVTEAFF
TGTGCCAGCGGACCGGCGGGGTCAGTCACTGAAGCTTTCTTT
>-|TRBD2|TRBJ2-7|TRBV4-1
CASSQPGLAYEQYF
TGCGCCAGCAGCCAACCGGGACTAGCATACGAGCAGTACTTC
>-|-|TRBJ2-6|TRBV4-1
CASSQPREDGANVLTF
TGCGCCAGCAGCCAACCTAGGGAGGATGGGGCCAACGTCCTGACTTTC
>-|-|TRBJ1-4|TRBV5-1
CASSQNSATNEKLFF
TGCGCCAGCAGCCAAAACTCTGCAACTAATGAAAAACTGTTTTTT
>few|-|TRBJ2-5|TRBV11-2
CASSLEAGRTTLKQYF
TGTGCCAGCAGCTTAGAGGCTGGGCGGACAACTTTGAAGCAGTACTTC
>few|-|TRBJ1-3|TRBV5-8
CASSFVSTGLSGNTIYF
TGTGCCAGCAGCTTCGTTTCGACAGGTCTCTCTGGAAACACCATATATTTT
>-|-|TRBJ2-3|TRBV6-1
CANQDSNTDTQYF
TGTGCCAACCAGGACAGTAACACAGATACGCAGTATTTT
>-|-|TRBJ2-7|TRBV6-5
CASSYLRGGYEQYF
TGTGCCAGCAGTTATCTAAGAGGGGGCTACGAGCAGTACTTC
>-|-|TRBJ1-5|TRBV11-2
CASSLGPNSNQPQHF
TGTGCCAGCAGCTTAGGGCCGAATAGCAATCAGCCCCAGCATTTT
>once|-|TRBJ1-4|TRBV7-9
CASSGTQGGDEKLFF
TGTGCCAGCAGCGGAACACAGGGAGGGGACGAAAAACTGTTTTTT
>-|-|TRBJ2-3|TRBV5-1
CASSPSPRGDTQYF
TGCGCCAGCAGCCCCTCCCCCCGGGGGGATACGCAGTATTTT
>few|TRBD2|TRBJ2-2|TRBV6-4
CASSDASGITGELFF
TGTGCCAGCAGTGACGCTAGCGGGATCACCGGGGAGCTGTTTTTT
>-|TRBD1|TRBJ1-2|TRBV4-3
CASSQDYGTASNYGYTF
TGCGCCAGCAGCCAAGATTACGGGACAGCTTCTAACTATGGCTACACCTTC
>-|-|TRBJ1-1|TRBV11-3
CASSQRPGGTEAFF
TGTGCCAGCAGCCAACGACCGGGAGGCACTGAAGCTTTCTTT
>-|-|TRBJ2-2|TRBV7-9
CSSSLLGSYTGELFF
TGTTCCAGCAGCTTACTGGGGAGCTACACCGGGGAGCTGTTTTTT
>-|TRBD2|TRBJ2-2|TRBV10-3
CAISSEPGGRTGELFF
TGTGCCATCAGCAGTGAGCCGGGGGGTCGGACCGGGGAGCTGTTTTTT
>-|TRBD1|TRBJ1-6|TRBV19
CASYRGGSGNSPLHF
TGTGCCAGTTACAGAGGGGGCTCGGGTAATTCACCCCTCCACTTT
>-|-|TRBJ2-3|TRBV6-5
CASRRTPTDTQYF
TGTGCCAGCAGACGGACACCCACAGATACGCAGTATTTT
>-|TRBD1|TRBJ1-2|TRBV5-6
CASRRGQANYGYTF
TGTGCCAGCAGGAGGGGACAGGCGAACTATGGCTACACCTTC
>-|TRBD1|TRBJ1-5|TRBV28
CASSLHQGESNQPQHF
TGTGCCAGCAGTTTGCACCAGGGGGAGAGCAATCAGCCCCAGCATTTT
>-|TRBD2|TRBJ2-1|TRBV7-8
CASSSTSRGVYNEQFF
TGTGCCAGCAGCTCCACCTCGCGGGGGGTTTACAATGAGCAGTTCTTC
>-|TRBD1|TRBJ2-4|TRBV4-2
CASSQDYWTGVNIQYF
TGTGCCAGCAGCCAAGACTATTGGACAGGAGTAAACATTCAGTACTTC
>-|-|TRBJ2-5|TRBV5-1
CASSLEGRGGQETQYF
TGCGCCAGCAGCTTGGAGGGGAGAGGGGGCCAAGAGACCCAGTACTTC
>-|TRBD2|TRBJ2-3|TRBV5-1
CASRETSGDTQYF
TGCGCCAGCAGAGAGACTAGCGGAGATACGCAGTATTTT
>few|TRBD2|TRBJ2-7|TRBV5-1
CASSITGTSGKSSYEQYF
TGCGCCAGCAGCATTACCGGGACTAGCGGGAAGAGCTCCTACGAGCAGTACTTC
>-|-|TRBJ1-2|TRBV6-5
CASSPDPAGYGYTF
TGTGCCAGCAGTCCCGACCCAGCGGGTTATGGCTACACCTTC
>-|TRBD2|TRBJ2-3|TRBV7-3
CASSRTSGRDSTDTQYF
TGTGCCAGCAGCCGGACTAGCGGGAGAGATAGCACAGATACGCAGTATTTT
>-|-|TRBJ1-2|TRBV11-2
CASSYAEVGYTF
TGTGCCAGCAGCTACGCAGAGGTCGGCTACACCTTC
>-|-|TRBJ2-2|TRBV5-1
CASSLSGTGSTGELFF
TGCGCCAGCAGCTTGTCTGGAACAGGGAGCACCGGGGAGCTGTTTTTT
>-|-|TRBJ1-1|TRBV7-9
CASSLNRESGTEAFF
TGTGCCAGCAGCCTCAACAGGGAATCAGGCACTGAAGCTTTCTTT
>-|-|TRBJ2-3|TRBV6-6
CACSYSYTDTQYF
TGTGCCTGCAGTTACTCCTACACAGATACGCAGTATTTT
>few|-|TRBJ1-3|TRBV19
CASNDQFRGGGTIYF
TGTGCCAGTAACGACCAATTCCGGGGAGGGGGCACCATATATTTT
>-|TRBD2|TRBJ2-1|TRBV5-1
CASSQGTSGSYNEQFF
TGCGCCAGCAGCCAAGGGACTAGCGGTTCCTACAATGAGCAGTTCTTC
>-|-|TRBJ1-1|TRBV11-2
CASSFSGGRNEAFF
TGTGCCAGCAGCTTTAGCGGGGGACGAAATGAAGCTTTCTTT
>-|-|TRBJ1-6|TRBV7-9
CSSSLGAGLAYSPLHF
TGTTCCAGCAGCTTAGGGGCTGGCCTCGCCTATTCACCCCTCCACTTT
>few|-|TRBJ2-5|TRBV6-1
CASTAGKETQYF
TGTGCCAGCACCGCGGGAAAAGAGACCCAGTACTTC
>-|-|TRBJ1-6|TRBV5-1
CASSLAITGPESPLHF
TGCGCCAGCAGCTTGGCGATAACAGGGCCGGAATCACCCCTCCACTTT
>-|TRBD1|TRBJ2-7|TRBV14
CASSRGTGTAEYEQYF
TGTGCCAGCAGCCGGGGAACCGGGACAGCCGAGTACGAGCAGTACTTC
>-|-|TRBJ1-2|TRBV29-1
CSVEAVQNYGYTF
TGCAGCGTTGAAGCCGTACAGAACTATGGCTACACCTTC